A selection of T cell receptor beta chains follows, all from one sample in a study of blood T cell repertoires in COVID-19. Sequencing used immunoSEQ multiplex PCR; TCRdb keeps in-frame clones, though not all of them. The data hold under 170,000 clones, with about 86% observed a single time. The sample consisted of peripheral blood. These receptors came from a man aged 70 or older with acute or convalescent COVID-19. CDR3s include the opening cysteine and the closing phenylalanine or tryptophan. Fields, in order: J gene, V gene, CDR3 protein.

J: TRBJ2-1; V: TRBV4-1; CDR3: CASSHGFTGFEQFF
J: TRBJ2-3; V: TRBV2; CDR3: CASKQLASSTDTQYF
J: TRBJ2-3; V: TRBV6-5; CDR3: CASSFQGRGTQYF
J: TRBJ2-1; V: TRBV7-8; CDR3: CASSLVAELAGAYNEQFF
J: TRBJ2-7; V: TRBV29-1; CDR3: CSVETRAPSYEQYF
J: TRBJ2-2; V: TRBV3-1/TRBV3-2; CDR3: CASSRQGTNTGELFF
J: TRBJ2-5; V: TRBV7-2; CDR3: CASSSFSGSGETQYF
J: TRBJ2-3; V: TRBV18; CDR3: CASSSSGPITDTQYF
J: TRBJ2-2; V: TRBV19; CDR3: CASSIAGALGYVRTGELFF
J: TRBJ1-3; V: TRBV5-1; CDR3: CASRTGTSGNTIYF
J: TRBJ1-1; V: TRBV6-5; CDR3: CASSYRVQGRSLEAFF
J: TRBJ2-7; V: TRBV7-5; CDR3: CARSLVHRTGEKEQYF
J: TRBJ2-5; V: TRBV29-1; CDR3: CSVAGETQYF
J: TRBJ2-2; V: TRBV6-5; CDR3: CASSRGGGSGELFF
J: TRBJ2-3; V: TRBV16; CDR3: CASSGSLAGRTDTQYF
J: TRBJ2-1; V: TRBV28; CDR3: CASRPPGTSGSSSYNEQFF
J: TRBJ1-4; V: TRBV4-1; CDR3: CASSTQGRGRGEKLFF
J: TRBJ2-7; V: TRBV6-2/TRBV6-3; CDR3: CASSYGLAGGVSYEQYF
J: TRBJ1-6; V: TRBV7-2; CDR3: CASSTLVASYNSPLHF
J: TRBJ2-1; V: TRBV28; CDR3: CASSLTSGSNEQFF
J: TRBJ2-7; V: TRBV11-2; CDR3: CASSSLAGGPPEQYF
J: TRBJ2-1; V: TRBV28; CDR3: CASSPRGGPAYNEQFF
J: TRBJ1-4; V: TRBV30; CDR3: CAWKGQLNEKLFF
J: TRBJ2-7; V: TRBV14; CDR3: CASSQVNTYRYF
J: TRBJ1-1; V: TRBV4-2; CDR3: CASSLGVDLEAFF
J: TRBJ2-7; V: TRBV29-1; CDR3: CSVQPTSGRIYEQYF
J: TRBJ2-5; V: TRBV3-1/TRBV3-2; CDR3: CASSQEPSGMETQYF
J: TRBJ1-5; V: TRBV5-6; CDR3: CASSPSFSNQPQHF
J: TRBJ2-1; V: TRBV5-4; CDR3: CASSGVQGATNEQFF
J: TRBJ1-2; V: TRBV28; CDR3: CASSLSTGWGYGYTF
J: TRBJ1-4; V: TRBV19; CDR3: CASSPGQGWTNEKLFF
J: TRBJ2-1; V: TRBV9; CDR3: CASSTTGTSNNEQFF
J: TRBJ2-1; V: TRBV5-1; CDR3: CASRLAGGNEQFF
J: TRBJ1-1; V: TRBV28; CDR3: CASSLSGGGNTEAFF
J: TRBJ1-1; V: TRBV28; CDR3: CASRLFQGEAFF
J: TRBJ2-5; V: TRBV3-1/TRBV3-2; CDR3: CASSQGGPEWGTQYF
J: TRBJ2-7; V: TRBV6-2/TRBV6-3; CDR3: CASSGDSYEQYF
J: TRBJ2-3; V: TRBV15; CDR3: CATSGRQTSADTQYF
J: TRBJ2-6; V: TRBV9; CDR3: CASSVLGTASGANVLTF
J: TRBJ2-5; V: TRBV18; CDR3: CASSSDRAGETQYF
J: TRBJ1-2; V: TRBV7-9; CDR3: CASSLAASVYGYTF
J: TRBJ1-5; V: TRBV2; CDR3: CASSTGSGNNQPQHF
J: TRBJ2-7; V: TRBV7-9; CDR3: CASSLGAGGFHEQYF